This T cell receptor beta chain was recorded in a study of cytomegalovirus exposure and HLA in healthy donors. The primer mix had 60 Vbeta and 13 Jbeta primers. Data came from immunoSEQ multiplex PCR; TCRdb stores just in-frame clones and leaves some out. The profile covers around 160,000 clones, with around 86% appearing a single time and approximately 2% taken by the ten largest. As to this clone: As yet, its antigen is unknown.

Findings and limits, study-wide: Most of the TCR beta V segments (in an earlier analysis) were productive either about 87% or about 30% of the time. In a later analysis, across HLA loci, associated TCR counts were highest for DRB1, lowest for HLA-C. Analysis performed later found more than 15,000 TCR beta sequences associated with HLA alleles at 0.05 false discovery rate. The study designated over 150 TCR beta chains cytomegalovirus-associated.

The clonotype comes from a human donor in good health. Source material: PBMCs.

The CDR3 sequence is CASSVGSGLAANEQFF. The CDR3 DNA sequence: TGTGCCAGCAGCGTGGGATCGGGACTAGCGGCCAATGAGCAGTTCTTC. This chain uses TRBV7-9 with TRBJ2-1, with 11 bases matching TRBD2. Trimming removed 5 bases from V and 6 bases from J; junction bases left unmatched: 9. The CDR3 sequence is 16 residues long. Germline-derived CDR1 and CDR2 are SEHNR and FQNEAQ (reference sequence).